A selection of T cell receptor beta chains follows, all from one sample in a study of identical twins. TCRdb recomputed calls from the 5' RACE reads with MiXCR, one row per CDR3 protein. The sample records around 1.7 million distinct CDR3 sequences, around 29% being singletons. The sequenced material came from cord blood. These receptors all stem from a newborn girl in good health. The CDR3 runs from the conserved cysteine through the conserved F or W. The D gene is left open where the match is weak. Expanded clones are given a class, and other clones once, few, many or no size at all.

CDR3 length	V gene	J gene	D gene	clone size	CDR3 protein	CDR3 DNA
14	TRBV10-3	TRBJ2-1	.	few	CAIRRLLPYNEQFF	TGTGCCATCAGGAGACTCCTCCCCTACAATGAGCAGTTCTTC
13	TRBV20-1	TRBJ2-5	.	.	CSVKGDSQETQYF	TGCAGTGTAAAGGGGGACTCGCAAGAGACCCAGTACTTC
14	TRBV4-1	TRBJ2-7	.	.	CASSQIERKGEQYF	TGCGCCAGCAGCCAAATAGAAAGGAAGGGTGAGCAGTACTTC
15	TRBV5-1	TRBJ2-7	TRBD1	.	CASQPPGQGYNEQYF	TGCGCCAGCCAACCACCGGGACAGGGCTACAATGAGCAGTACTTC
15	TRBV13	TRBJ2-5	.	.	CASSFGLEVVKGQYF	TGTGCCAGCAGCTTTGGATTGGAGGTAGTCAAAGGGCAGTACTTC
15	TRBV12-5	TRBJ2-1	TRBD1	many	CASGLVVRGRAEQFF	TGTGCTAGTGGTTTGGTAGTGAGGGGGCGCGCTGAGCAGTTCTTC
17	TRBV4-1	TRBJ2-7	TRBD1	.	CASSLEKGQGRSYEQYF	TGCGCCAGCAGCCTCGAAAAGGGACAGGGACGTTCCTACGAGCAGTACTTC
15	TRBV5-1	TRBJ2-7	.	.	CASSLAPTRSDEQYF	TGCGCCAGCAGCTTGGCCCCAACTAGGTCCGACGAGCAGTACTTC
17	TRBV25-1	TRBJ1-5	.	.	CASSEDPTGTSNQPQHF	TGTGCCAGCAGTGAGGATCCCACCGGGACGAGCAATCAGCCCCAGCATTTT
16	TRBV4-1	TRBJ2-7	.	.	CASSQDPGAPYNEQYF	TGCGCCAGCAGCCAAGATCCGGGGGCGCCCTACAATGAGCAGTACTTC
15	TRBV3-1	TRBJ1-2	.	.	CASSKWTAPNYGYTF	TGTGCCAGCAGTAAATGGACAGCGCCTAACTATGGCTACACCTTC
14	TRBV25-1	TRBJ2-7	TRBD1	few	CASSEPGTAYEQYF	TGTGCCAGCAGTGAGCCCGGGACAGCTTACGAGCAGTACTTC
15	TRBV27	TRBJ1-2	.	few	CASNPAGTNGYGYTF	TGTGCCAGCAACCCAGCCGGGACTAATGGCTATGGCTACACCTTC
16	TRBV29-1	TRBJ2-1	TRBD2	few	CSVDSELAGGPYEQFF	TGCAGCGTTGATTCCGAACTAGCGGGAGGGCCCTATGAGCAGTTCTTC
15	TRBV28	TRBJ1-2	TRBD1	.	CASSFPRQGAYGYTF	TGTGCCAGCAGTTTCCCGAGACAGGGGGCCTATGGCTACACCTTC
16	TRBV2	TRBJ1-1	.	few	CASSPNLGELNTEAFF	TGTGCCAGCAGTCCAAATTTGGGAGAACTGAACACTGAAGCTTTCTTT
13	TRBV10-3	TRBJ2-7	.	few	CAISLSRPYEQYF	TGTGCCATCAGCCTGTCTCGACCCTACGAGCAGTACTTC
15	TRBV20-1	TRBJ2-3	.	.	CSARDPGVAADTQYF	TGCAGTGCTAGAGATCCGGGAGTGGCGGCAGATACGCAGTATTTT
15	TRBV20-1	TRBJ2-3	.	.	CSARDRGLNTDTQYF	TGCAGTGCTAGGGATCGGGGACTGAACACAGATACGCAGTATTTT
13	TRBV10-3	TRBJ2-7	.	few	CAIYSESSYEQYF	TGTGCCATCTATTCCGAGAGCTCCTACGAGCAGTACTTC
14	TRBV20-1	TRBJ2-3	TRBD2	few	CSASGLARGDTQYF	TGCAGTGCTTCGGGACTAGCGAGGGGAGATACGCAGTATTTT
12	TRBV4-2	TRBJ1-2	TRBD1	.	CASTDREKGYTF	TGTGCCAGCACCGACAGGGAAAAGGGCTACACCTTC
17	TRBV28	TRBJ2-1	TRBD1	few	CASSFRIGTGAYNEQFF	TGTGCCAGCAGTTTCCGTATCGGGACAGGGGCCTACAATGAGCAGTTCTTC
16	TRBV6-6	TRBJ2-1	.	.	CASSYPQGSSYNEQFF	TGTGCCAGCAGTTACCCACAGGGTAGCTCCTACAATGAGCAGTTCTTC
16	TRBV6-2/TRBV6-3	TRBJ2-2	TRBD1	.	CASNEQGARITGELFF	TGTGCCAGCAATGAGCAGGGGGCGCGAATCACCGGGGAGCTGTTTTTT
11	TRBV10-3	TRBJ1-2	.	.	CAISERVGYTF	TGTGCCATCAGTGAGAGGGTTGGCTACACCTTC
16	TRBV12-3/TRBV12-4	TRBJ1-6	TRBD1	.	CASSLAGTGGNSPLHF	TGTGCCAGCAGTTTAGCGGGGACAGGGGGAAATTCACCCCTCCACTTT
17	TRBV28	TRBJ2-7	TRBD2	.	CASSLFLRGGGTYEQYF	TGTGCCAGCAGTTTATTCCTCCGCGGGGGAGGGACCTACGAGCAGTACTTC
17	TRBV6-1	TRBJ2-5	TRBD2	.	CASSPHSPRLAGGPGYF	TGTGCCAGCAGTCCACATAGCCCGAGACTAGCGGGGGGGCCTGGGTACTTC
14	TRBV7-2	TRBJ2-7	.	.	CASSLALRLYEQYF	TGTGCCAGCAGCTTAGCCCTCCGGTTATACGAGCAGTACTTC
15	TRBV12-3/TRBV12-4	TRBJ1-2	TRBD1	few	CASSFGTASNYGYTF	TGTGCCAGCAGTTTCGGGACAGCCTCTAACTATGGCTACACCTTC
13	TRBV6-6	TRBJ2-5	.	.	CASRAGSRQTQYF	TGTGCCAGCAGGGCAGGGTCCCGACAGACCCAGTACTTC
11	TRBV30	TRBJ1-1	.	.	CAWKGYTEAFF	TGTGCCTGGAAGGGGTACACTGAAGCTTTCTTT
16	TRBV14	TRBJ2-7	.	.	CASSHPSESPYNEQYF	TGTGCCAGCAGCCACCCTAGCGAGAGCCCCTACAATGAGCAGTACTTC
14	TRBV19	TRBJ1-6	TRBD1	.	CASSIKGADSPLHF	TGTGCCAGTAGTATCAAGGGGGCTGATTCACCCCTCCACTTT